A selection of T cell receptor gamma chains follows, all from one sample in a study of Vδ1+ human thymocytes. TCRdb processed the multiplex PCR reads again with the CATT caller. Counted here are tens of thousands of gamma-chain clones, 20% to 25% occurring once; the ten biggest clones make up less than 2%. Sequenced material: Vdelta1+ gamma-delta thymocytes from the thymus. The origin of the receptors is a girl under two years old who had congenital heart surgery. CDR3s include the opening cysteine and the closing phenylalanine or tryptophan. Size values are once, few and many counts, or a class for expanded clones, and some rows have none.

TRGJP2 | TRGV2 | . | TGTGCCACCTGGGACGGTCTATATAGTAGTGATTGGATCAAGACGTTT | CATWDGLYSSDWIKTF
TRGJ1/TRGJ2 | TRGV9 | . | TGTGCCTTGTGGGAGGTGCCCCCCTGGGATAAGAAACTCTTT | CALWEVPPWDKKLF
TRGJ1/TRGJ2 | TRGV8 | few | TGTGCCACCTGGATGGGTCAGCCGGCGAATTATTATAAGAAACTCTTT | CATWMGQPANYYKKLF
TRGJ1/TRGJ2 | TRGV2 | few | TGTGCCACCTGGTCACCATACCGCGGTTATTATAAGAAACTCTTT | CATWSPYRGYYKKLF
TRGJ1/TRGJ2 | TRGV2 | medium-sized | TGTGCCACCTGGGACGGGCACTATTATAAGAAACTCTTT | CATWDGHYYKKLF
TRGJ1/TRGJ2 | TRGV9 | few | TGTGCCTTGTGGGAGTGCTATTATAAGAAACTCTTT | CALWECYYKKLF
TRGJ1/TRGJ2 | TRGV2 | few | TGTGCCACCTGGGACGGGCCAGGGGGTTATAAGAAACTCTTT | CATWDGPGGYKKLF
TRGJP2 | TRGV9 | . | TGTGCCTTGTGGGAGGTGTTCGCCCCTTGGATCAAGACGTTT | CALWEVFAPWIKTF
TRGJ1/TRGJ2 | TRGV9 | few | TGTGCCTTGTGGGAGGTGCAGCATTATTATAAGAAACTCTTT | CALWEVQHYYKKLF
TRGJ1/TRGJ2 | TRGV8 | . | TGTGCCACCTGGGATAGTAGTGGGGGAGTGGTCGAGAAACTCTTT | CATWDSSGGVVEKLF
TRGJ1/TRGJ2 | TRGV9 | few | TGTGCCTTGGAGAATTATTATAAGAAACGAGCCGGTGGGAAACTCTTT | CALENYYKKRAGGKLF
TRGJ1/TRGJ2 | TRGV5 | . | TGTGCCACCTGGGGCGGGAGGAGAACGAAGGGGGATAAGAAACTCTTT | CATWGGRRTKGDKKLF
TRGJP2 | TRGV9 | . | TGTGCCTTGTGGGAGGGATCGGAGGGGGTGTGGATCAAGACGTTT | CALWEGSEGVWIKTF
TRGJ1/TRGJ2 | TRGV9 | few | TGTGCCTTGTGGGCCCTGAATTATTATAAGAAACTCTTT | CALWALNYYKKLF
TRGJ1/TRGJ2 | TRGV8 | few | TGTGCCACCTTGCTGTTTCCTCTCCAATATTATAAGAAACTCTTT | CATLLFPLQYYKKLF
TRGJ1/TRGJ2 | TRGV4 | . | TGTGCCACCTGGGATGGGTTCGGTAAGAAACTCTTT | CATWDGFGKKLF
TRGJP2 | TRGV8 | . | TGTGCCTTCGCGGGTAGTGATTGGATCAAGACGTTT | CAFAGSDWIKTF
TRGJ1/TRGJ2 | TRGV2 | . | TGTGCCACCTGGGATGGGCGGATGAGTTATTATAAGAAACTCTTT | CATWDGRMSYYKKLF
TRGJ1/TRGJ2 | TRGV2 | . | TGTGCCACCTGGGACGGCCCTCATAAGAAACTCTTT | CATWDGPHKKLF
TRGJ1/TRGJ2 | TRGV9 | . | TGTGCCTTGTGGGAGCTACTGACTTATTATAAGAAACTCTTT | CALWELLTYYKKLF
TRGJ1/TRGJ2 | TRGV2 | . | TGTGCCACCTGGGTTCGAGAGTATTATTATAAGAAACTCTTT | CATWVREYYYKKLF
TRGJ1/TRGJ2 | TRGV2 | . | TGTGCCACCTGGGACGCGCTAAACGCTAAGAAACTCTTT | CATWDALNAKKLF
TRGJ1/TRGJ2 | TRGV2 | many | TGTGCCACCTGGGACGGACCCAATTATTATAAGAAACTCTTT | CATWDGPNYYKKLF
TRGJ1/TRGJ2 | TRGV4 | . | TGTGCCACCTGGGACGGGCCTGAATGGAAGAAACTCTTT | CATWDGPEWKKLF
TRGJ1/TRGJ2 | TRGV3 | . | TGTGCCACCTGGGACAGGCCCGGTCTCCGTATATGGAAGAAACTCTTT | CATWDRPGLRIWKKLF
TRGJ1/TRGJ2 | TRGV2 | many | TGTGCCACCTGGGACGGTCGTAAGAAACTCTTT | CATWDGRKKLF
TRGJ1/TRGJ2 | TRGV2 | medium-sized | TGTGCCACCTGGGACGGATTTTATTATAAGAAACTCTTT | CATWDGFYYKKLF
TRGJ1/TRGJ2 | TRGV2 | . | TGTGCCACCTGGGACAATGATTTTTATTATAAGAAACTCTTT | CATWDNDFYYKKLF
TRGJP2 | TRGV2 | few | TGTGCCACCTGGGACGGGCCGGGCGATTGGATCAAGACGTTT | CATWDGPGDWIKTF
TRGJP2 | TRGV3 | . | TGTGCCACCTGGGACAGGCCATATACTAGTGATTGGATCAAGACGTTT | CATWDRPYTSDWIKTF
TRGJP2 | TRGV3 | few | TGTGCCACCTGGGACAGGCGGGGTAGTAGTGATTGGATCAAGACGTTT | CATWDRRGSSDWIKTF
TRGJ1/TRGJ2 | TRGV8 | medium-sized | TGTGCCACCTGGGATAGGGATTATTATAAGAAACTCTTT | CATWDRDYYKKLF
TRGJP2 | TRGV2 | . | TGTGCCACCTGGGACAGCCGGAGATGTAGTGATTGGATCAAGACGTTT | CATWDSRRCSDWIKTF
TRGJ1/TRGJ2 | TRGV2 | medium-sized | TGTGCCACCTGGGACCGGTATAAGAAACTCTTT | CATWDRYKKLF
TRGJ1/TRGJ2 | TRGV4 | . | TGCGCCACCTGGGATGCGCCATCGGGGATTTCGAATTATTATAAGAAACTCTTT | CATWDAPSGISNYYKKLF
TRGJ1/TRGJ2 | TRGV3 | . | TGTGCCACCTGGGACAGGAGGGATAAGGGACTCTTT | CATWDRRDKGLF